This T cell receptor (beta chain) was identified during a study of OX40 agonist ivuxolimab in advanced cancers. The overall study: At roughly 80% male, the cohort had a mean age of roughly 60 years, ranging from 23 to 79. Two cutaneous melanoma patients and one hepatocellular carcinoma patient, three in all, had partial responses.

Study-level findings and limits: Low normalized clonal expansion also occurred in some nonresponding patients.

Repertoires were generated with immunoSEQ multiplex PCR, while TCRdb's copy carries only in-frame clones and drops some. The sample has approximately 82,000 clones; about 88% are singletons. As concerns this clone: The target antigen is unknown.

With 1 base removed from V and 7 bases from J, the gap between germline ends came to 13 bases. Looked up from germline, CDR1 is LNHDA and CDR2 is SQIVND (reference sequence). There are 15 residues in the CDR3. This sequence was found in an adult with an advanced solid tumor such as melanoma, head and neck, liver or kidney cancer. Sample: CD4+ or CD8+ T cells sorted from blood, taken in a trial of the OX40 agonist ivuxolimab. The V call is TRBV19, the J call TRBJ1-4; D unresolved. The CDR3 DNA is TGTGCCAGTAGTATAGTGTCGGGCGCGGGTGAAAAACTGTTTTTT. It encodes CASSIVSGAGEKLFF.